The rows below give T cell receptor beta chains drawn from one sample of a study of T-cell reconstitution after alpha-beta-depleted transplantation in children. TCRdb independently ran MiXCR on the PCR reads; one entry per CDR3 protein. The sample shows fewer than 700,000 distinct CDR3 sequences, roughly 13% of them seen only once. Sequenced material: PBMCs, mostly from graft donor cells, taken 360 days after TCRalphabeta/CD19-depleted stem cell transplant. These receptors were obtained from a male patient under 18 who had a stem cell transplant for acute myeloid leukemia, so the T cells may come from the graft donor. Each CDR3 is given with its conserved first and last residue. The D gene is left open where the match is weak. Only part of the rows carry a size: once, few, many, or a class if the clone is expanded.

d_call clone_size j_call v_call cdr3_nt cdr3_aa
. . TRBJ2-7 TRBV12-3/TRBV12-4 TGTGCCAGCAGTTTAGGGCTGGTAAACTACGAGCAGTACTTC CASSLGLVNYEQYF
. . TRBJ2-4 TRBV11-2 TGTGCCAGCAGCCCACCTCAGGGGGCCAAAAACATTCAGTACTTC CASSPPQGAKNIQYF
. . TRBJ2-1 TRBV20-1 TGCAGTGCTAGACAATTCAATGAGCAGTTCTTC CSARQFNEQFF
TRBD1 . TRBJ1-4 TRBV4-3 TGCGCCAGCAGCCAAGAAACAGGGGGAGGAGAAAAACTGTTTTTT CASSQETGGGEKLFF
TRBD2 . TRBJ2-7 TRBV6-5 TGTGCCAGCAGTTACTCGTCCAGACTAGCGGCCCCCTACGAGCAGTACTTC CASSYSSRLAAPYEQYF
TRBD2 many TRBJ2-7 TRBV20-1 TGCAGTGCTGGGAACCCCGGGACTAGCGCATTCAACGAGCAGTACTTC CSAGNPGTSAFNEQYF
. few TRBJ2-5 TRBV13 TGTGCCAGCAGCTTCTCTGACTCCGGGACCCAGTACTTC CASSFSDSGTQYF
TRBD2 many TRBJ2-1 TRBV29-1 TGCGGATCCTATAGCGGGAGAAATGTTAATGAGCAGTTCTTC CGSYSGRNVNEQFF
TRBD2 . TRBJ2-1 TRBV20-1 TGCAGTGCTCTAAGGCCCGGGACTATCTACAATGAGCAGTTCTTC CSALRPGTIYNEQFF
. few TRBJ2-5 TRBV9 TGTGCCAGCAGTCGTAGGGGGGGGCAGCAAGAGACCCAGTACTTC CASSRRGGQQETQYF
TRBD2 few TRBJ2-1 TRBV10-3 TGTGCCATCAGTGAGTTAGGGACTACGGGACCCGGGAATGAGCAGTTCTTC CAISELGTTGPGNEQFF
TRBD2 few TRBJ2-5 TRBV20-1 TGCAGCGGAGCCCCACTAGCGGAAGAGACCCAGTACTTC CSGAPLAEETQYF
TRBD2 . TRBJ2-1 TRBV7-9 TGTGCCAGCAGGACGGGAGGGCCGTACAATGAGCAGTTCTTC CASRTGGPYNEQFF
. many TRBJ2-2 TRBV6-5 TGTGCCAGCAGTTACCTCGGGGAGCTGTTTTTT CASSYLGELFF
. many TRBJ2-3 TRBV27 TGTGCCAGCGTGGGATCCGCAGGGACAGATACGCAGTATTTT CASVGSAGTDTQYF
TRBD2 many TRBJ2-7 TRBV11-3 TGTGCCAGCAGCTTAGTAGGTGGGACTAGCGGGAATAATATCTACGAGCAGTACTTC CASSLVGGTSGNNIYEQYF
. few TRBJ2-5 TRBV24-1 TGTGCCACCAGTGATTTTGAGGAGTTCCAAGAGACCCAGTACTTC CATSDFEEFQETQYF
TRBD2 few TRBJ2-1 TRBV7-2 TGTGCCAGCAGCTTTAGCGGGCCTAACGAGCAGTTCTTC CASSFSGPNEQFF
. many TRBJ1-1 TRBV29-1 TGCAGCGTTACCGATTTGGGCACTGAAGCTTTCTTT CSVTDLGTEAFF
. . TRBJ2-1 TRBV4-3 TGCGCCAGCAGAAGCGGCCAGGAGCAGTTCTTC CASRSGQEQFF
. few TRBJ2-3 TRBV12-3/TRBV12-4 TGTGCCAGCCTGAGCAGGGGAAGCACAGATACGCAGTATTTT CASLSRGSTDTQYF
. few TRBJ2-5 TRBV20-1 TGCAGTGCCCTTCAACAACCCTTTTTGGAGACCCAGTACTTC CSALQQPFLETQYF
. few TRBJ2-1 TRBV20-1 TGCAGTCCAGGGCCTGAGCAGTTCTTC CSPGPEQFF
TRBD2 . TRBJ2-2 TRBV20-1 TGCAGTGCTAGAGCCAACAGCGGGAGTACGAACACCGGGGAGCTGTTTTTT CSARANSGSTNTGELFF
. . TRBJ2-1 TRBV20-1 TGCAGTGCCTCCGATTCGATGCAGTTCTTC CSASDSMQFF
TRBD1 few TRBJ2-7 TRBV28 TGTGCCAGCAGTTTCTCAACAGGGACAGGTTTCTCCTACGAGCAGTACTTC CASSFSTGTGFSYEQYF
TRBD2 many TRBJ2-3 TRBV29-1 TGCAGCGCTCTAGCGGGAGGGAGGACAGATACGCAGTATTTT CSALAGGRTDTQYF
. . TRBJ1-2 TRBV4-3 TGCGCCAGCAGCCAAAGGACTGAGGGGCTGTGGGGCTACACCTTC CASSQRTEGLWGYTF
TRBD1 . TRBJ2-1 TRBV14 TGTGCCAGCAGCCGATTGGGACAGCTCGGTTACAATGAGCAGTTCTTC CASSRLGQLGYNEQFF
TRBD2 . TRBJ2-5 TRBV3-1 TGTGCCAGCAGCCAAGAGGTGGCTAGCGGACAAGAGACCCAGTACTTC CASSQEVASGQETQYF
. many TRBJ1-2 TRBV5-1 TGCGCCAGCAGCTTCCGACAGGCCCTCAGGGGCTACACCTTC CASSFRQALRGYTF
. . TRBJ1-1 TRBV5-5 TGTGCCAGCAGCTATCGGGGGCAGGGCACTGAAGCTTTCTTT CASSYRGQGTEAFF
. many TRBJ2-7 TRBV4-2 TGTGCCAGCAGCCCTCGGGACAATCCGGGAGAGCAGTACTTC CASSPRDNPGEQYF
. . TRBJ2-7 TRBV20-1 TGCAGTGCTTCGCCCCTGGCAGGGTTAAAAGTTTCGGGCTCCTACGAGCAGTACTTC CSASPLAGLKVSGSYEQYF
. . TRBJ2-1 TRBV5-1 TGCGCCAGCAGCTTGATTAGACAAGGGGCGGGCAATGAGCAGTTCTTC CASSLIRQGAGNEQFF
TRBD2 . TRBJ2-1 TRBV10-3 TGTGCCATCAAAAATAGCGGGCCCAGCTCCTACAATGAGCAGTTCTTC CAIKNSGPSSYNEQFF
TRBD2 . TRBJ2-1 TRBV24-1 TGTGCCACCAGTGATTTCCTTGGACTAGCGGGAGGGGTAGATGAGCAGTTCTTC CATSDFLGLAGGVDEQFF
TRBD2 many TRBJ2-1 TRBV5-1 TGCGCCAGCAGCTTACGAGCGGGAGCTAACAATGAGCAGTTCTTC CASSLRAGANNEQFF
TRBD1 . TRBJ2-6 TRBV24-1 TGTGCCACCAGTGATTCCCATACAGGGGGAAGCTCTGGGGCCAACGTCCTGACTTTC CATSDSHTGGSSGANVLTF
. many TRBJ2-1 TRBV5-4 TGTGCCAGCAGCTTTCGAGGAACCTACAATGAGCAGTTCTTC CASSFRGTYNEQFF
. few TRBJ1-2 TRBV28 TGTGCCAGCAGGTTGGCGCCCTATGGCTACACCTTC CASRLAPYGYTF
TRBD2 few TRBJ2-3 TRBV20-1 TGCAGTGCGACACCAAGCGGGACCGCCATGGGTACGCAGTATTTT CSATPSGTAMGTQYF
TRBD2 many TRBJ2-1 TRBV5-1 TGCGCCAGCAGCAGTACTAGCGGGGGAGTCTCCAATGAGCAGTTCTTC CASSSTSGGVSNEQFF
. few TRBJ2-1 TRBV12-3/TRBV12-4 TGTGCCAGCAGTTTAGCTAGCGCGAGCTACAATGAGCAGTTCTTC CASSLASASYNEQFF
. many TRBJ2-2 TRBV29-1 TGCAGCGTTGGATCAGGGGTAGGCGGGGAGCTGTTTTTT CSVGSGVGGELFF
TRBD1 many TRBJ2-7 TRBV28 TGTGCCAGCACGGGACAGGGTCTCTACGAGCAGTACTTC CASTGQGLYEQYF
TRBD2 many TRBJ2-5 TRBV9 TGTGCCAGCAGCGTACTAGCGGGAGGAGAGACCCAGTACTTC CASSVLAGGETQYF
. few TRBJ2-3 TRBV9 TGTGCCAGCAGCGTAACGGACGGGGATACGCAGTATTTT CASSVTDGDTQYF
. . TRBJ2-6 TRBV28 TGTGCCAGCAGTGTCAAGGGATCTGGGGCCAACGTCCTGACTTTC CASSVKGSGANVLTF
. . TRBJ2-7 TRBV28 TGTGCCAGCAGCTTACCCACCGGGACTTGGTCCTACGAGCAGTACTTC CASSLPTGTWSYEQYF
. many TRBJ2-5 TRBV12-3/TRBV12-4 TGTGCCAGCAGCCGCGGCCACCAAGAGACCCAGTACTTC CASSRGHQETQYF
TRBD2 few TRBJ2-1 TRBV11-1 TGTGCCAGCAGCTTTGGGTGGGGAACTAGCGGGAGAGGCGATGAGCAGTTCTTC CASSFGWGTSGRGDEQFF